This T cell receptor (beta chain) was profiled in a study of cytomegalovirus exposure and HLA in healthy donors. This clone was detected once. This CDR3 is built from 17 residues. V lost 5 bases and J lost 0; bases outside the gene matches: 7. Germline V gives CDR1 SGHNT, CDR2 YYREEE (reference sequence). Amplification used 60 Vbeta primers and 13 Jbeta primers. Data came from immunoSEQ multiplex PCR; TCRdb stores just in-frame clones and leaves some out. Among about 150,000 clones listed, approximately 80% were seen once. The TCR comes from a male donor in good health and CMV-seronegative. V gene TRBV5-4 combines with J gene TRBJ2-2; TRBD2 matches at 10 bases. The specimen was PBMCs. The CDR3 DNA sequence: TGTGCCAGCAGTCCGCGACTAGCGGGTTCGAACACCGGGGAGCTGTTTTTT. This gives the protein CASSPRLAGSNTGELFF.